The T cell receptor beta chain described here comes from a study of blood T cell repertoires in COVID-19. Study details: Both acute and convalescent COVID-19 samples were obtained from the United States, Italy and Spain. The analysed material was cDNA or gDNA that came from T cells, B-cell-depleted T cells, or PBMCs.

CDR3 length equals 16 residues. The germline V gene encodes CDR1 SGHAT and CDR2 FQNNGV. V was clipped by 5 bases and J by 3 bases; unmatched bases: 10. Original methodology: Counts of nucleated cells, estimated from reference gene primer amplification, were obtained. Repertoires were generated with immunoSEQ multiplex PCR, while TCRdb's copy carries only in-frame clones and drops some. V and J calls and clone size are given by that table; D and trimming were obtained from the DNA. The sample yields 100,000 to 110,000 clones, roughly 88% seen once. The rearrangement links TRBV11-2 to TRBJ2-7; 10 nucleotides line up with TRBD2. This clonotype originated in a human donor in a cohort sampled during active COVID-19. What was sequenced was peripheral blood. CDR3 nucleotide sequence: TGTGCCAGCAGCCTTCGAGCAGCGGGAGGGCTCTACGAGCAGTACTTC. This gives the protein CASSLRAAGGLYEQYF.